The clone carrying this T cell receptor (beta chain) was counted many times. Its antigen remains unknown. This sample was taken from a study of T-cell reconstitution after alpha-beta-depleted transplantation in children. The CDR3 is 15 residues long. Trimming took off 1 base at V and 5 bases at J, with 14 bases between the two ends. Per germline, CDR1 SNHLY and CDR2 FYNNEI. The study, taken as a whole, reports: Diversity and T-cell counts at one year after transplant derived mostly from new T cells. Reportedly, roughly two months post-transplant, alpha-beta T cells arose from several hundred expanded graft clones. Elevated TCRbeta diversity at day 60 was traced, in some patients, to surviving recipient T cells and thymic progenitors.

As it was prepared, the TCRbeta library received unique molecular identifiers. TCRdb analysed the PCR reads with MiXCR anew, one entry per CDR3 protein. The sample lists 250,000 to 300,000 distinct CDR3 sequences; 6% to 10% were seen once. The chain recombines TRBV2 with TRBJ2-5, with D possibly matching TRBD2 (6 bases). The clonotype was recovered from a female patient between 2 and 15 years old who had a stem cell transplant for Fanconi anemia, so the T cells may come from the graft donor. The material was peripheral blood, obtained 360 days after TCRalphabeta/CD19-depleted stem cell transplant. The CDR3 coding sequence is TGTGCCAGCAGTGAAGTTGGAGGGCTCGGGGAGACCCAGTACTTC. Translation: CASSEVGGLGETQYF.